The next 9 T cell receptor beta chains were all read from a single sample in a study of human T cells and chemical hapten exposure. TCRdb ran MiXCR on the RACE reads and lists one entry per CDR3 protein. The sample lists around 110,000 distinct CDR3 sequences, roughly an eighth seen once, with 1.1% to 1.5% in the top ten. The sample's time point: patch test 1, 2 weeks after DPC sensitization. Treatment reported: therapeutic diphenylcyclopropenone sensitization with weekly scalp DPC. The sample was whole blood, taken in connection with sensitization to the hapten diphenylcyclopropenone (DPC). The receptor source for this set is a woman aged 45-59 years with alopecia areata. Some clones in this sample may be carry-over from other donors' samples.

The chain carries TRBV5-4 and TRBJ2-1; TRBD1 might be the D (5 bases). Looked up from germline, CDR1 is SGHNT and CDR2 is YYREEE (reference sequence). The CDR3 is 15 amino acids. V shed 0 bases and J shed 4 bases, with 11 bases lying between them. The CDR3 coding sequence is TGTGCCAGCAGCTTGGGACAGAGTGCATACAATGAGCAGTTCTTC. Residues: CASSLGQSAYNEQFF.

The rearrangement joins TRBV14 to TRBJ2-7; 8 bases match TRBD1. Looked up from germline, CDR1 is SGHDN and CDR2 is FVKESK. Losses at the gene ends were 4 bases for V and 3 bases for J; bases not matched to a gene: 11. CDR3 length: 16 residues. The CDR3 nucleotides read TGTGCCAGCAGCCCAAGACAGGGGCGCCCCCTCTACGAGCAGTACTTC. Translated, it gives CASSPRQGRPLYEQYF.

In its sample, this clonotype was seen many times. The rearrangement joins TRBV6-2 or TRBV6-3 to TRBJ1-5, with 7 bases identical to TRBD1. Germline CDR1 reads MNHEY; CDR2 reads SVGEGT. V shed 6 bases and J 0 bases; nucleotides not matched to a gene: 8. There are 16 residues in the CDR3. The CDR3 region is CASRTLGQYSNQPQHF. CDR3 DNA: TGTGCCAGCAGGACCCTGGGACAGTATAGCAATCAGCCCCAGCATTTT.

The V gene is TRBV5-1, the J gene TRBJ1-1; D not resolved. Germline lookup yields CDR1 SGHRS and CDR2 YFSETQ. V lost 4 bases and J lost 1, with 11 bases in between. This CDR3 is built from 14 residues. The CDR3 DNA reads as TGCGCCAGCAGCGGATTGCTACGGAACACTGAAGCTTTCTTT. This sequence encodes CASSGLLRNTEAFF.

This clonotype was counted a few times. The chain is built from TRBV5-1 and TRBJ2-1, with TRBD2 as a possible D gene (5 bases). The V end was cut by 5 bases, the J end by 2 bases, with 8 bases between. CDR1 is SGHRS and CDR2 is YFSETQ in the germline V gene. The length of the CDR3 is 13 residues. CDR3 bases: TGCGCCAGCAGGCCGGGGACCTACAATGAGCAGTTCTTC. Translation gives CASRPGTYNEQFF. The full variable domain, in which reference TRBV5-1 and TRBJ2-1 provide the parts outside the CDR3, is KAGVTQTPRYLIKTRGQQVTLSCSPISGHRSVSWYQQTPGQGLQFLFEYFSETQRNKGNFPGRFSGRQFSNSRSEMNVSTLELGDSALYLCASRPGTYNEQFFGPGTRLTVL.

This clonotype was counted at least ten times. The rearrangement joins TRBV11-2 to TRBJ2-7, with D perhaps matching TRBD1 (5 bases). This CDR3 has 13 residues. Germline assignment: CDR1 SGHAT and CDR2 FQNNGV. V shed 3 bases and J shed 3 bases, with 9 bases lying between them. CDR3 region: CASSLVRGYEQYF. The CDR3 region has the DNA TGTGCCAGCAGCTTGGTTAGGGGCTACGAGCAGTACTTC.

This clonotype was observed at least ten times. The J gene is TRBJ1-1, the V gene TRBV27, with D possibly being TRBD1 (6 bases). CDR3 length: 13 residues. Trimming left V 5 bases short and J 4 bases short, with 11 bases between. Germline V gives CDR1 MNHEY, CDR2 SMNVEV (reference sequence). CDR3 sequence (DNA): TGTGCCAGCAGTAGCCAGGGGAGCACTGAAGCTTTCTTT. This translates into CASSSQGSTEAFF.

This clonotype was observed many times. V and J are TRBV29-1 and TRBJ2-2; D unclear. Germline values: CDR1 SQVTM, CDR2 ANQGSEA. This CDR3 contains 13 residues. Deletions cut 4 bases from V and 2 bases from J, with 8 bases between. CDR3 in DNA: TGCAGCGTTGTGCAGACTAACACCGGGGAGCTGTTTTTT. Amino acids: CSVVQTNTGELFF.

The CDR3 DNA reads TGTGCCAGCAGCGCCCGTGAGCGAGGGAACACTGAAGCTTTCTTT. Translated: CASSARERGNTEAFF. The chain recombines TRBV9 with TRBJ1-1; D unresolved. Trimming took off 3 bases at V and 1 base at J, with 13 bases between the two ends. CDR1 is SGDLS and CDR2 is YYNGEE in the germline V gene. The CDR3 is 15 amino acids.